The rows below give T cell receptor beta chains drawn from one sample of a study of cytomegalovirus exposure and HLA in healthy donors. Profiling relied on immunoSEQ multiplex PCR, and the TCRdb table lists in-frame clones only, not all of them. Found here are over 150,000 clones, nearly 80% of them singletons; the top ten hold roughly 9%. Sequencing was done on a sample of PBMCs. The receptor set was obtained from a man younger than 30 in good health and CMV-seropositive. Each CDR3 is given with its conserved first and last residue. The size field is filled for only some rows; it gives once, few, many or a size class.

j_call	v_call	clone_size	cdr3_aa
TRBJ1-1	TRBV27	once	CASSFRRVMTNTEAFF
TRBJ1-1	TRBV4-1	NA	CASSQGDRSETFF
TRBJ1-2	TRBV7-8	NA	CASSLDKNYGYTF
TRBJ2-7	TRBV10-1	NA	CATKGLASEQYF
TRBJ2-7	TRBV19	once	CASSTPDRGLYEQYF
TRBJ2-7	TRBV4-1	NA	CASSRTPGTGVEEQYF
TRBJ1-2	TRBV15	NA	CATSREDDSGYTF
TRBJ2-5	TRBV27	few	CASTETGDGETQYF
TRBJ1-2	TRBV10-3	NA	CAISADRVKASYGYTF
TRBJ2-3	TRBV10-2	NA	CASKVSSGRAINTQYF
TRBJ2-7	TRBV6-5	NA	CASRPSSYYEQYF
TRBJ2-2	TRBV4-1	NA	CASSQDISADTGELFF
TRBJ1-2	TRBV7-2	once	CASSPQGAKGGYTF
TRBJ1-5	TRBV19	few	CASSIHGQVTQPQHF
TRBJ2-1	TRBV7-8	NA	CASSYSSGRGSEQFF
TRBJ2-5	TRBV5-6	NA	CASSSRSGRESETQYF
TRBJ1-2	TRBV7-2	NA	CASSLGQAEGYTF
TRBJ2-7	TRBV7-9	NA	CASSFGREQYF
TRBJ2-1	TRBV7-3	NA	CASSLMAAGGPGEQFF
TRBJ1-5	TRBV30	NA	CAWSVLSGTAQPQHF
TRBJ2-5	TRBV27	NA	CASGRRDLGETQYF
TRBJ1-2	TRBV14	NA	CASSQAGYGYTF
TRBJ2-3	TRBV5-6	NA	CASSPRLAGADTQYF
NA	TRBV2	NA	CASSELAGLYEQYF
TRBJ2-2	TRBV5-6	once	CASSLFASGTNTGELFF
TRBJ2-3	TRBV2	NA	CATKTGLGDTQYF
TRBJ2-5	TRBV5-1	NA	CASSLVMRGGETQYF
TRBJ2-3	TRBV6-1	NA	CASSEVHGGGRGTDTQYF
TRBJ1-4	TRBV9	NA	CASSATGGLNEKLFF
TRBJ2-5	TRBV6-1	few	CASSELAGGPETQYF
TRBJ1-2	TRBV6-1	NA	CASSPRQGADYGYTF
TRBJ2-6	TRBV10-2	few	CASSEVGALSGANVLTF
TRBJ1-5	TRBV10-3	NA	CATGQGDRNQPQHF
NA	TRBV19	few	CASSIDGRTVDEQYF
TRBJ2-7	TRBV27	NA	CASSSTGQGPYEQYF
TRBJ1-5	TRBV2	NA	CASSLDRNSNQPQHF
TRBJ1-5	TRBV5-8	NA	CASRTGGSSRPQHF
TRBJ1-1	TRBV7-2	NA	CASTKLPNTEAFF
TRBJ1-5	TRBV15	NA	CATSSSRNQPQHF
TRBJ2-2	TRBV9	NA	CASSLRTSETGELFF
TRBJ2-1	TRBV5-4	NA	CASSSYGGAKGYNEQFF
TRBJ1-3	TRBV19	NA	CASSIAGLGGNTIYF
TRBJ2-3	TRBV7-9	NA	CASNPLFEREGRGDTQYF
TRBJ2-3	TRBV5-6	NA	CASSLGQGPADTQYF
TRBJ2-5	TRBV7-9	NA	CASSLGWDYSVQETQYF
TRBJ2-1	TRBV4-1	NA	CASSPSSVQSSYNEQFF
TRBJ1-5	TRBV30	NA	CAWSRDRGQPQHF
TRBJ2-7	TRBV10-3	NA	CATGAISGSYEQYF
TRBJ1-4	TRBV27	NA	CASSDDGQGNEKLFF
TRBJ1-4	TRBV7-9	once	CASSPVGTPNEKLFF
TRBJ1-1	TRBV5-6	NA	CASSLGTGVTLEAFF
TRBJ2-5	TRBV19	NA	CASRGGGEGETQYF